This T cell receptor beta chain originates from a study of CD8 T cells in Susac syndrome. Per germline, CDR1 SQVTM and CDR2 ANQGSEA. The CDR3 has 15 amino acids. Trimming removed 4 bases from V and 0 bases from J; junction bases left unmatched: 1. RNA, at about 0.45 to 1 ug, was reverse transcribed with random hexamers. TCRdb reprocessed the immunoSEQ multiplex PCR reads with MiXCR, giving one entry per CDR3 protein. The sample has 130,000 or so distinct CDR3 sequences, 94% seen once. The specimen sequenced was CD4+ T cells from PBMCs. This clonotype was obtained from a human donor in good health. The chain employs TRBV29-1 and TRBJ2-7; TRBD2 agrees at 15 bases. The CDR3 DNA is TGCAGCGTTGGGGGACTAGCGGGAGGCTCCTACGAGCAGTACTTC. Its protein product is CSVGGLAGGSYEQYF.